Below, 9 T cell receptor beta chains from the same sample are listed, as sequenced in a study of regulatory T cells in long-lasting Graves disease. CDR3 regions were amplified by Arm-PCR using iRepertoire HTBI primers to build TCR beta libraries. TCRdb re-derived calls from the multiplex PCR reads in MiXCR, one entry per CDR3 protein. The data hold 450,000 to 600,000 distinct CDR3 sequences, with approximately 13% observed a single time. Time point specified: newly diagnosed GD, antithyroid drugs for less than 3 months. After RNA was extracted from PBMCs, the TCR library was made from it. The sample was also reused in another study, on T cells in Graves' hyperthyroidism and ophthalmopathy.

This specimen was peripheral blood mononuclear cells (PBMCs), taken at new diagnosis, from a patient treated with antithyroid drugs. Receptor source: a man aged 25 to 40 with Graves disease.

This clonotype has at least ten counts. The rearrangement links TRBV20-1 to TRBJ2-1; 8 positions agree with TRBD2. Germline V gene sequence: CDR1 DFQATT, CDR2 SNEGSKA (reference sequence). Trimming took 6 bases from V and 6 from J; bases not matched to a gene: 10. The CDR3 sequence is 14 residues long. This CDR3 is CSAQRGGATNEQFF. CDR3 DNA sequence: TGCAGTGCGCAACGGGGGGGTGCAACCAATGAGCAGTTCTTC.

This clonotype has just a few counts. CDR3 DNA sequence: TGTGCCAGCAGCTTACTAGCGGGAGGATCGCGGGAGCAGTTCTTC. It translates to CASSLLAGGSREQFF. The chain combines TRBV7-2 with TRBJ2-1, with 11 bases identical to TRBD2. The J segment lost 10 bases and the V segment lost 2 bases, leaving 7 bases of the junction unmatched. CDR1 SGHTA and CDR2 FQGNSA come from the germline V gene. The CDR3 extends over 15 amino acids.

Many counts were recorded for this clonotype. The chain combines TRBV12-3 or TRBV12-4 with TRBJ2-1, with 12 bases lining up with TRBD2. CDR3 size: 16 residues. With 4 bases clipped from V and 15 bases from J, the junction kept 16 bases outside the gene matches. In nucleotides, the CDR3 is TGTGCCAGCAGTTCCCCGTGGCTAGCGGGAGGGGGTGAGTGGTTCTTC. It specifies CASSSPWLAGGGEWFF.

This clonotype has ten or more counts. The chain links TRBV6-4 to TRBJ1-1, with D unclear. CDR3 length equals 13 residues. Per the germline V gene, CDR1 is MRHNA and CDR2 is SNTAGT. V shed 2 bases and J shed 4 bases, with 8 bases lying between them. CDR3 coding DNA: TGTGCCAGCAGTGACGGGAAAGCCACTGAAGCTTTCTTT. It translates to CASSDGKATEAFF.

J is TRBJ1-1 and V is TRBV12-3 or TRBV12-4, with TRBD1 as a possible D gene (6 bases). Trimming stripped 8 bases from V and 5 bases from J, with 21 bases between. This CDR3 spans 15 amino acids. CDR3 DNA: TGTGCCAGCGGGTCTAGTTCGGAGGGGGAGACTGAAGCTTTCTTT. Its translation: CASGSSSEGETEAFF.

Ten or more counts support this clonotype. V gene TRBV5-1 combines with J gene TRBJ2-3, with D hard to call. The ends were cut back, 2 bases at V and 7 bases at J, with 5 bases in the middle. Germline CDR1 SGHRS, CDR2 YFSETQ. The CDR3 covers 11 residues. CDR3 in amino acids: CASSLSNTQYF. CDR3 DNA: TGCGCCAGCAGCTTATCTAATACGCAGTATTTT.

This clonotype was seen more than once but under ten times. The gene calls are TRBV9 and TRBJ2-3, with no clear D. The length of the CDR3 is 13 residues. V shed 0 bases and J shed 1 base, with 3 bases lying between them. Germline CDR1 is SGDLS and CDR2 is YYNGEE. CDR3 in DNA: TGTGCCAGCAGCGTAGAGGGCACAGATACGCAGTATTTT. Amino acids: CASSVEGTDTQYF.

This clonotype was detected ten times or more. The genes are TRBV3-1 and TRBJ1-1; maybe TRBD1 (5 bases). Germline lookup yields CDR1 LGHDT and CDR2 YNNKEL (reference sequence). CDR3 size: 13 residues. The V end lost 7 bases, the J end lost 6 bases, and 15 bases lay between the germline ends. CDR3 sequence: CASTLGGVAEAFF. The CDR3 nucleotides read TGTGCCAGCACCCTGGGGGGGGTTGCTGAAGCTTTCTTT.

This clonotype has a single count. J is TRBJ2-5 and V is TRBV19; D unresolved. Germline V gene data show CDR1 as LNHDA and CDR2 as SQIVND (reference sequence). Trimming took off 5 bases at V and 4 bases at J, with 11 bases between the two ends. The CDR3 spans 13 residues. The CDR3 loop reads CASSWGTLETQYF. CDR3 DNA sequence: TGTGCCAGTAGTTGGGGAACCTTAGAGACCCAGTACTTC.